This T cell receptor beta chain emerged from a study of T cell clonotyping in hematopoietic cell transplantation. The overall study: Cytoreduction preceded collection of pretransplant recipient samples.

Clones were read by immunoSEQ multiplex PCR, and TCRdb kept only the in-frame ones, dropping some. The data hold approximately 80,000 clones, with 90% to 96% observed a single time. Stated time point: recipient sample about 28 days before transplant, after cytoreduction. Germline CDR1 SGHDT, CDR2 YYEEEE. This CDR3 has 13 amino acids. Trimming shortened V by 0 bases and J by 4 bases, and 4 bases separated the two germline ends. The specimen comprised peripheral blood mononuclear cells, sampled before stem cell transplant. V and J are TRBV5-6 and TRBJ2-2; D is unresolved. The source is a woman between 50 and 59 years old with acute myeloid leukemia. Some clones in this sample may be carry-over from other donors' samples. The chain's CDR3 is CASSLVPTGELFF. In DNA, the CDR3 is TGTGCCAGCAGCTTGGTTCCCACCGGGGAGCTGTTTTTT. The whole variable domain, remainder taken from reference TRBV5-6 and TRBJ2-2, is DAGVTQSPTHLIKTRGQQVTLRCSPKSGHDTVSWYQQALGQGPQFIFQYYEEEERQRGNFPDRFSGHQFPNYSSELNVNALLLGDSALYLCASSLVPTGELFFGEGSRLTVL.